Presented here are 16 T cell receptor beta chains from one specimen sequenced in a study of PD-1 blockade in classical Hodgkin lymphoma. Using immunoSEQ multiplex PCR, the repertoire was profiled, and TCRdb retains in-frame clones only, with some absent. The table shows fewer than 7,500 clones, with approximately 77% occurring only once. All the patients suffered relapse after autologous stem cell transplantation, and brentuximab vedotin exposure differed. The specimen was peripheral blood mononuclear cells (PBMCs), collected at baseline. The receptors were sampled from a human donor with classical Hodgkin lymphoma.

V and J are TRBV2 and TRBJ2-2; 8 bases are shared with TRBD2. CDR3 size: 17 residues. From germline, CDR1 is SNHLY and CDR2 FYNNEI. Trimming removed 5 bases from V and 1 base from J; junction bases left unmatched: 9. The CDR3 loop is CASSRGAGAMNTGELFF. In DNA form, the CDR3 reads TGTGCCAGCAGTCGGGGAGCGGGAGCGATGAACACCGGGGAGCTGTTTTTT.

The table lists this clone with a few counts. The rearrangement joins TRBV5-6 to TRBJ2-5, with 10 bases lining up with TRBD2. V lost 4 bases and J lost 5; bases outside the gene matches: 5. There are 14 residues in the CDR3. Germline CDR1 is SGHDT and CDR2 is YYEEEE. Written as DNA, the CDR3 is TGTGCCAGCAGCGTTGGGACTAGCGTTGAGACCCAGTACTTC. Translation: CASSVGTSVETQYF. The full variable domain, with the rest looked up from reference TRBV5-6 and TRBJ2-5, is DAGVTQSPTHLIKTRGQQVTLRCSPKSGHDTVSWYQQALGQGPQFIFQYYEEEERQRGNFPDRFSGHQFPNYSSELNVNALLLGDSALYLCASSVGTSVETQYFGPGTRLLVL.

The chain joins TRBV7-2 to TRBJ2-7; 7 bases match TRBD1. The V and J ends lost 6 bases and 3 bases, in that order; junction bases with no gene match: 8. The germline V gene has CDR1 SGHTA and CDR2 FQGNSA. The CDR3 contains 14 residues. The CDR3 region is CASRIQGIDYEQYF. The DNA for the CDR3 is TGTGCCAGCAGGATACAGGGGATCGACTACGAGCAGTACTTC. Looking up the rest from reference TRBV7-2 and TRBJ2-7 gives the full variable domain: GAGVSQSPSNKVTEKGKDVELRCDPISGHTALYWYRQSLGQGLEFLIYFQGNSAPDKSGLPSDRFSAERTGGSVSTLTIQRTQQEDSAVYLCASRIQGIDYEQYFGPGTRLTVT.

This clone was found a few times. The chain combines TRBV28 with TRBJ2-3, with 8 bases fitting TRBD1. This CDR3 has 14 amino acids. The V segment lost 7 bases and the J segment 2 bases; nucleotides outside the gene matches: 5. Germline CDR1 reads MDHEN; CDR2 reads SYDVKM. The CDR3 loop reads CASNPDRVTDTQYF. CDR3 nucleotides: TGTGCCAGCAACCCGGACAGGGTCACAGATACGCAGTATTTT.

This chain connects TRBV7-3 to TRBJ2-1, with TRBD1 as a possible D gene (5 bases). The germline V and J ends were trimmed by 5 bases and 3 bases, with 11 bases remaining between them. The CDR3 is 14 amino acids. The germline gives CDR1 SGHTA, CDR2 FQGTGA. CDR3 coding DNA: TGTGCCAGCAGCGCCACCAGGGACTACAATGAGCAGTTCTTC. As protein: CASSATRDYNEQFF.

The V call is TRBV2, the J call TRBJ1-6, with TRBD1 as a possible D gene (5 bases). Germline-derived CDR1 and CDR2 are SNHLY and FYNNEI. V lost 10 bases, J lost 9 bases, and 16 bases lay in between. The CDR3 loop spans 13 amino acids. The CDR3 nucleotides read TGTGCCAATGGCAGGGAGGGGATTTCACCCCTCCACTTT. Translating it yields CANGREGISPLHF. The variable domain in full, completed from reference TRBV2 and TRBJ1-6, reads EPEVTQTPSHQVTQMGQEVILRCVPISNHLYFYWYRQILGQKVEFLVSFYNNEISEKSEIFDDQFSVERPDGSNFTLKIRSTKLEDSAMYFCANGREGISPLHFGNGTRLTVT.

The chain links TRBV5-5 to TRBJ1-2; 10 bases agree with TRBD1. Germline V lookup: CDR1 SGHKS, CDR2 YYEKEE (reference sequence). This CDR3 has 16 residues. After removal of 2 bases from V and 5 bases from J, the junction contained 9 bases not matched to a gene. Written as DNA, the CDR3 is TGTGCCAGCAGCTTCAGACAGGGGGCACAGGTGTATGGCTACACCTTC. This gives the protein CASSFRQGAQVYGYTF.

The V and J genes are TRBV27 and TRBJ1-5; 7 nucleotides line up with TRBD1. The V segment lost 4 bases and the J segment 7 bases; nucleotides outside the gene matches: 13. The CDR3 has 16 residues. CDR1 MNHEY and CDR2 SMNVEV come from the germline V gene (reference sequence). CDR3 protein: CASSSELRGTGQPQHF. In nucleotides, the CDR3 is TGTGCCAGCAGTTCCGAACTCAGGGGGACTGGACAGCCCCAGCATTTT.

This rearrangement joins TRBV28 to TRBJ2-7; 8 nucleotides line up with TRBD2. Germline V gene lookup returns CDR1 MDHEN and CDR2 SYDVKM. Trimming at V came to 5 bases and at J to 2 bases, leaving 5 bases not matched to a gene. The CDR3 is made up of 14 amino acids. The CDR3 is CASSIPGLAYEQYF. The CDR3 region has the DNA TGTGCCAGCAGTATACCGGGACTAGCCTACGAGCAGTACTTC.

The chain is built from TRBV13 and TRBJ2-7; 7 nucleotides align to TRBD2. The germline gives CDR1 PRHDT, CDR2 FYEKMQ (reference sequence). V dropped 5 bases and J dropped 6; count of bases not matched to a gene: 10. The CDR3 length is 14 residues. The CDR3 DNA reads TGTGCCAGCAGCGAGGGAGGGCCTAGGGGCGAGCAGTACTTC. It translates to CASSEGGPRGEQYF.

V is TRBV5-1 and J is TRBJ1-6; 8 nucleotides line up with TRBD1. The CDR3 is made up of 15 amino acids. Per germline, CDR1 SGHRS and CDR2 YFSETQ. Unmatched junction bases numbered 10, after V lost 4 bases and J lost 10 bases. The CDR3 sequence is CASSRGQGEGSPLHF. The CDR3, as DNA: TGCGCCAGCAGCAGAGGACAGGGAGAGGGATCACCCCTCCACTTT.

This clone counts as hyperexpanded. This sample includes further DNA sequences coding for the same CDR3. The J gene is TRBJ2-1, the V gene TRBV9; no reliable D call. Looked up from germline, CDR1 is SGDLS and CDR2 is YYNGEE. This CDR3 region has 15 residues. Trimming pared 5 bases from V and 5 bases from J, leaving 17 bases between. The CDR3 is CASSGTANPNNEQFF. CDR3 coding DNA: TGTGCCAGCAGTGGAACCGCGAACCCTAACAATGAGCAGTTCTTC.

CDR3: CASSPVGQGRTGELFF. CDR3 sequence (DNA): TGTGCCAGCTCACCGGTGGGACAGGGCCGCACCGGGGAGCTGTTTTTT. This sequence joins TRBV18 and TRBJ2-2; TRBD1 matches 9 bases. CDR1 KGHSH and CDR2 LQKENI come from the germline V gene. Losses at the gene ends were 3 bases for V and 4 bases for J; bases not matched to a gene: 6. CDR3 length: 16 residues.

The V call is TRBV11-2, the J call TRBJ2-1; tentatively, D is TRBD2 (5 bases). Trimming stripped 7 bases from V and 6 bases from J, with 13 bases between. The CDR3 has 13 amino acids. Germline V gene data show CDR1 as SGHAT and CDR2 as FQNNGV. The DNA for the CDR3 is TGTGCCAGCATCTCTACCCGGGGCAATGAGCAGTTCTTC. Its translation is CASISTRGNEQFF.

The V gene is TRBV7-9, the J gene TRBJ2-7; D remains unclear. The CDR3 totals 16 residues. V lost 5 bases and J 3 bases, leaving 20 bases between the germline ends. CDR1 SEHNR and CDR2 FQNEAQ come from the germline V gene (reference sequence). The DNA of the CDR3 is TGTGCCAGCAGCCCACCCCTGACACCAGCCTACTACGAGCAGTACTTC. Translated, it gives CASSPPLTPAYYEQYF.

The chain uses TRBV27 and TRBJ2-7; possibly TRBD2 for D (5 bases). Germline V CDR1 and CDR2: MNHEY, SMNVEV (reference sequence). V shed 6 bases and J shed 0 bases, with 12 bases lying between them. The CDR3 consists of 14 residues. CDR3 DNA sequence: TGTGCCAGCAGCCGCGAGCGGTACTCCTACGAGCAGTACTTC. Protein sequence: CASSRERYSYEQYF.